A few counts support the clone carrying this TCR beta chain. This sample is part of a study of shared clonotypes between healthy human individuals. Terminally differentiated effector memory CD45RA+ cells were excluded by CCR7 positive selection of CD45RO-negative cells. Libraries were prepared by immunoSEQ multiplex PCR; TCRdb keeps only in-frame clonotypes and omits some of them. The table records about 550,000 clones, 95% to 96% of them present only once. Germline CDR1 is MGHDK and CDR2 is SYGVNS. Trimming shortened V by 5 bases and J by 4 bases, and 8 bases separated the two germline ends. The CDR3 runs to 12 residues.

The V and J genes are TRBV25-1 and TRBJ1-2; D is uncertain. The TCR sequence derives from a woman in her twenties or thirties in good health. Input material: naive CD8+ T cells sorted from blood. The CDR3 loop reads CASSHSTYGYTF. CDR3 DNA: TGTGCCAGCAGTCACAGCACCTATGGCTACACCTTC.